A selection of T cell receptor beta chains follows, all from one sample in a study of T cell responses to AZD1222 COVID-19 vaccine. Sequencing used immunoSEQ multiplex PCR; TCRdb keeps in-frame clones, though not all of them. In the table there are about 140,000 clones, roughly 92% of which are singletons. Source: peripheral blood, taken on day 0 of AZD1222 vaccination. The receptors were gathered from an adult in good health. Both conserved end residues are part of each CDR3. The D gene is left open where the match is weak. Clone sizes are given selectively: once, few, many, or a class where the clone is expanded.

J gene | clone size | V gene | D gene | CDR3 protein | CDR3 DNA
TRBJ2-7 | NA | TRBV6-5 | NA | CASTYMPQLSYEQYF | TGTGCCAGCACCTATATGCCGCAGCTTTCCTACGAGCAGTACTTC
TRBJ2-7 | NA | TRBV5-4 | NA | CASSLGSSASSYEQYF | TGTGCCAGCAGCTTGGGGTCCTCTGCCAGCTCCTACGAGCAGTACTTC
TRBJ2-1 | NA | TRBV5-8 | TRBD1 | CASPGTGGSDEQFF | TGTGCCAGCCCGGGGACAGGGGGCTCGGATGAGCAGTTCTTC
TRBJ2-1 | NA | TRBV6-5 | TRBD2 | CASSRTSGSNNEQFF | TGTGCCAGCAGTCGGACTAGCGGGAGCAACAATGAGCAGTTCTTC
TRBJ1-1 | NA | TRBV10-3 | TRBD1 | CAISVDRGGTEAFF | TGTGCCATCAGTGTAGACAGGGGAGGTACTGAAGCTTTCTTT
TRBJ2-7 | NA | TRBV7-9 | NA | CASSSQTFYEQYF | TGTGCCAGCAGCTCGCAAACATTCTACGAGCAGTACTTC
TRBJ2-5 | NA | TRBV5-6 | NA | CASHPRTESQETQYF | TGTGCCAGCCACCCCCGGACAGAGAGCCAAGAGACCCAGTACTTC
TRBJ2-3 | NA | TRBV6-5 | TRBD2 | CASQAQLASRDTQYF | TGTGCCAGCCAAGCCCAACTAGCGTCCCGAGATACGCAGTATTTT
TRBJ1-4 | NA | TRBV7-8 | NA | CASSLGRRGSLGVDEKLFF | TGTGCCAGCAGCTTAGGACGGAGAGGTTCCCTCGGCGTTGACGAAAAACTGTTTTTT
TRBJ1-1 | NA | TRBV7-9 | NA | CASSFTGRMNTEAFF | TGTGCCAGCAGCTTCACAGGGCGGATGAACACTGAAGCTTTCTTT
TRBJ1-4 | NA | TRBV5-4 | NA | CASSLNQGNEKLFF | TGTGCCAGCAGCTTAAATCAGGGGAATGAAAAACTGTTTTTT
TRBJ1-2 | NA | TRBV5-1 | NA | CASSPGESNYGYTF | TGCGCCAGCAGCCCGGGAGAATCTAACTATGGCTACACCTTC
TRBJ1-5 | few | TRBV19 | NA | CASSPTGRMFSQHF | TGTGCCAGTAGCCCTACAGGGCGGATGTTTTCCCAGCATTTT
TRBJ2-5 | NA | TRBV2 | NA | CASSEALMETQYF | TGTGCCAGCAGTGAAGCGCTGATGGAGACCCAGTACTTC
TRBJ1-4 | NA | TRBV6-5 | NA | CASSTTEMRTKLFF | TGTGCCAGCAGTACCACCGAGATGAGAACGAAACTGTTTTTT
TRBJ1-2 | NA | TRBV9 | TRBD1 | CASSETGVRYGYTF | TGTGCCAGCAGCGAAACAGGGGTTAGGTATGGCTACACCTTC
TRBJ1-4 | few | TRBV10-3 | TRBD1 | CAISDTDRGIEKLFF | TGTGCCATCAGTGACACGGACAGGGGTATAGAAAAACTGTTTTTT
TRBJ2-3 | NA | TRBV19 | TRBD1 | CASIGTDNTDTQYF | TGTGCCAGTATCGGGACAGATAACACAGATACGCAGTATTTT
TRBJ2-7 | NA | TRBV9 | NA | CASSDPGSPGEQYF | TGTGCCAGCAGCGACCCGGGAAGCCCCGGCGAGCAGTACTTC
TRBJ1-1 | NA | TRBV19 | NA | CASSIETRVGTEAFF | TGTGCCAGTAGCATAGAAACCAGGGTGGGCACTGAAGCTTTCTTT
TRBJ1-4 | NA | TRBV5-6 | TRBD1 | CASSLGGGDEKLFF | TGTGCCAGCAGCTTGGGAGGGGGCGATGAAAAACTGTTTTTT
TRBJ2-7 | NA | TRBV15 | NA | CATSRKRIVQGRYEQYF | TGTGCCACCAGCAGAAAACGGATTGTACAGGGACGCTACGAGCAGTACTTC
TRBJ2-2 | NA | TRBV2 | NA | CASSEGGRVGELFF | TGTGCCAGCAGTGAAGGCGGGCGGGTCGGGGAGCTGTTTTTT
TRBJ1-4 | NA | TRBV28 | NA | CASSRRINEKLFF | TGTGCCAGCAGTAGACGGATCAATGAAAAACTGTTTTTT
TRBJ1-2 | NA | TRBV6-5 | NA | CASSMTATANYGYTF | TGTGCCAGCAGTATGACAGCCACAGCTAACTATGGCTACACCTTC
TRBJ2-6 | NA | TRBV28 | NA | CASSFGRRGSGANVLTF | TGTGCCAGCAGTTTCGGCAGGAGGGGCTCTGGGGCCAACGTCCTGACTTTC
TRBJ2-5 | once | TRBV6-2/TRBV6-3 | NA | CASSSRGTQNEETQYF | TGTGCCAGCAGTTCTAGAGGGACACAAAACGAAGAGACCCAGTACTTC
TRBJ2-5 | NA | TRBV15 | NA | CATSRAGVGETQYF | TGTGCCACCAGCAGAGCGGGAGTGGGAGAGACCCAGTACTTC
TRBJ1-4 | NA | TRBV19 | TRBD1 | CASERFGDSSEKLFF | TGTGCCAGCGAACGCTTCGGGGACAGTAGCGAAAAACTGTTTTTT
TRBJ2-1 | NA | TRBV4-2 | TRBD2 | CASSQDGSGGAEEQFF | TGTGCCAGCAGCCAGGACGGTAGCGGGGGGGCGGAGGAGCAGTTCTTC
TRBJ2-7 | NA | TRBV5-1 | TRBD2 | CASSFMASGTDYEQYF | TGCGCCAGCAGCTTTATGGCTAGCGGGACGGACTACGAGCAGTACTTC
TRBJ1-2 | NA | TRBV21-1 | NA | CASSRISIEPQGTANYGYTF | TGTGCCAGCAGCCGAATTTCAATAGAGCCCCAGGGAACCGCTAACTATGGCTACACCTTC
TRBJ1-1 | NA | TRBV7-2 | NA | CASSLLVGDTEAFF | TGTGCCAGCAGCTTACTCGTTGGGGATACTGAAGCTTTCTTT
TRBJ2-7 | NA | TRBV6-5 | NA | CASSYSGQTQQYF | TGTGCCAGCAGTTACTCGGGTCAGACTCAGCAGTACTTC
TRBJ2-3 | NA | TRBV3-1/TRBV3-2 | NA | CASSPLGSVRPDTQYF | TGTGCCAGCAGCCCCTTGGGGAGCGTCAGGCCAGATACGCAGTATTTT
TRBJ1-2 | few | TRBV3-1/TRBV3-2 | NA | CASSQARIGYTF | TGTGCCAGCAGCCAAGCCAGGATTGGCTACACCTTC
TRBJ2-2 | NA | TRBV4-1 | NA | CASSLLGGSVGELFF | TGCGCCAGCAGCCTGCTTGGTGGCAGCGTCGGGGAGCTGTTTTTT
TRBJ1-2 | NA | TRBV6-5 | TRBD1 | CASTPGQGSYGYTF | TGTGCCAGCACCCCGGGACAGGGAAGCTATGGCTACACCTTC
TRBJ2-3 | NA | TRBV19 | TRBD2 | CASSALAGAPADTQYF | TGTGCCAGTAGTGCACTAGCGGGAGCCCCCGCAGATACGCAGTATTTT
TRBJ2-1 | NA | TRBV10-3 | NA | CAIRGSQGKRQNEQFF | TGTGCCATCAGGGGGTCACAGGGTAAGAGACAGAATGAGCAGTTCTTC
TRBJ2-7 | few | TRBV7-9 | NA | CASSLVDWEYEQYF | TGTGCCAGCAGCTTAGTCGATTGGGAGTACGAGCAGTACTTC
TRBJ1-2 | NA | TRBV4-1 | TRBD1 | CASSQGGQDGYTF | TGCGCCAGCAGCCAAGGGGGACAGGATGGCTACACCTTC
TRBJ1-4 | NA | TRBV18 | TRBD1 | CASSPVERQGGARKLFF | TGTGCCAGCTCACCCGTCGAACGGCAGGGGGGGGCTCGGAAACTGTTTTTT
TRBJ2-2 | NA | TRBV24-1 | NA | CATSDPRQVFTGELFF | TGTGCCACCAGTGACCCTCGACAGGTTTTCACCGGGGAGCTGTTTTTT
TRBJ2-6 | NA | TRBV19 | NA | CASSISDIPGANVLTF | TGTGCCAGTAGTATTTCGGACATCCCTGGGGCCAACGTCCTGACTTTC
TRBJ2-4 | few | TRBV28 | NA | CASSLSNSLAKNIQYF | TGTGCCAGCAGTTTATCCAATTCTCTAGCCAAAAACATTCAGTACTTC
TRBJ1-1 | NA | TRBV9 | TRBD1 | CATGQGPEAFF | TGTGCCACCGGACAGGGACCTGAAGCTTTCTTT
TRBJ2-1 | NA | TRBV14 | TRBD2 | CASSERTSGSLSSYNEQFF | TGTGCCAGCAGCGAGCGGACTAGCGGGTCCCTGAGCTCCTACAATGAGCAGTTCTTC
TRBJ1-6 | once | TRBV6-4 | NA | CASSDSQGHNSPLHF | TGTGCCAGCAGTGACTCTCAGGGGCATAATTCACCCCTCCACTTT
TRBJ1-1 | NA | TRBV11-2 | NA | CASSAPDGLENTEAFF | TGTGCCAGCAGCGCCCCGGACGGACTTGAGAACACTGAAGCTTTCTTT
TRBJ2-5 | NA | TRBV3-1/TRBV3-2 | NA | CASSYSRDIQETQYF | TGTGCCAGCAGCTATTCAAGGGACATTCAAGAGACCCAGTACTTC
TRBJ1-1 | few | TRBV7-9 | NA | CASSLKSEKPEAFF | TGTGCCAGCAGCTTAAAGTCTGAAAAACCTGAGGCTTTCTTT
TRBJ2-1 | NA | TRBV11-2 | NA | CASTNDNEQFF | TGTGCCAGCACTAATGATAATGAGCAGTTCTTC
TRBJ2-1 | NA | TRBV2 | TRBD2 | CASSSSGGYNEQFF | TGTGCCAGCAGTTCTAGCGGGGGGTACAATGAGCAGTTCTTC
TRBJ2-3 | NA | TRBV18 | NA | CASSFIGRGADTQYF | TGTGCCAGCTCTTTCATAGGAAGGGGTGCAGATACGCAGTATTTT